The sequence of this T cell receptor beta chain was determined in a study of blood T cells in healthy people across ages. Study context: Template switching picked up about one barcoded beta molecule for each two T cells. Study outcomes and limitations: TCR beta diversity, measured per million T cells, fell in a roughly linear way with age. Across samples, TCR beta diversity tracked strongly with naive T cell percentage.

A sample-barcoded 5' primer and a J-beta primer mix were used in a second PCR of about 6 to 12 cycles. One entry per CDR3 protein results from TCRdb running MiXCR on the 5' RACE reads. This sample has fewer than 950,000 distinct CDR3 sequences, with about 36% found just once. This CDR3 region has 15 residues. V trimming: 4 bases; J trimming: 1 base; junction bases outside the gene matches: 6. Germline V gene lookup returns CDR1 SGHRS and CDR2 YFSETQ. This clonotype was observed at least ten times. What it recognizes is unknown. No fewer than 6 million PBMCs went into each sample. Sequences were obtained from blood. J is TRBJ2-7 and V is TRBV5-1; TRBD1 aligns across 9 bases. The clonotype comes from a man aged 18-30 years in good health. The chain's CDR3 is CASSQRTGESYEQYF. The CDR3 DNA reads TGCGCCAGCAGCCAAAGGACAGGGGAATCCTACGAGCAGTACTTC.